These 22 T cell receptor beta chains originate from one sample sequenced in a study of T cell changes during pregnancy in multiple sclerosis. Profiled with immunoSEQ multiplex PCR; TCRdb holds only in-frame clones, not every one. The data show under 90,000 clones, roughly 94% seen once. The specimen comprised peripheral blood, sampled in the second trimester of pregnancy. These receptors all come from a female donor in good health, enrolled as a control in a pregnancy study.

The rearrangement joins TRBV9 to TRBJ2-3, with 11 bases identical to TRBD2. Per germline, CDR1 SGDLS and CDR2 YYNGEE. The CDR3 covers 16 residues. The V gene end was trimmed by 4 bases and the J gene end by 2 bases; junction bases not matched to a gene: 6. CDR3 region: CASSLGTSGYTDTQYF. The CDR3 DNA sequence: TGTGCCAGCAGCCTCGGGACTAGCGGTTACACAGATACGCAGTATTTT.

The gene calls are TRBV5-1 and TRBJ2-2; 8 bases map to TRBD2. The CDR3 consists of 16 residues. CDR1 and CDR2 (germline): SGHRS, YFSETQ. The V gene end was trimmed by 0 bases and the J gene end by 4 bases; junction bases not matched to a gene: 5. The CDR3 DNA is TGCGCCAGCAGCTTGGGTAGTAGCGGGGTCACCGGGGAGCTGTTTTTT. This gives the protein CASSLGSSGVTGELFF.

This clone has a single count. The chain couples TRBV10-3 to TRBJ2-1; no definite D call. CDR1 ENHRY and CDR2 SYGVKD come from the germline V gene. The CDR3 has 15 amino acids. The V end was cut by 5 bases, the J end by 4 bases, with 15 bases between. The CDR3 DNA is TGTGCCATCAGTACTACCAAACCACCTTACAATGAGCAGTTCTTC. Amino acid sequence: CAISTTKPPYNEQFF.

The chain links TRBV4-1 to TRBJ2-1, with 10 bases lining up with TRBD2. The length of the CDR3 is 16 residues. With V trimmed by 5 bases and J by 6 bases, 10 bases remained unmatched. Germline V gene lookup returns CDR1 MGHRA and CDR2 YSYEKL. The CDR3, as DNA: TGCGCCAGCAGCGCGCGGTTGGGACTAGCGATCAATGAGCAGTTCTTC. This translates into CASSARLGLAINEQFF.

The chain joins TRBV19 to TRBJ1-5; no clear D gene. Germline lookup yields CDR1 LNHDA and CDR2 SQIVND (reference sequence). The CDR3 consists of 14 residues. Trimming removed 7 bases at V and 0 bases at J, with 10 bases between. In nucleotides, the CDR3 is TGTGCCAGTACGACTGATTATAGCAATCAGCCCCAGCATTTT. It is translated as CASTTDYSNQPQHF.

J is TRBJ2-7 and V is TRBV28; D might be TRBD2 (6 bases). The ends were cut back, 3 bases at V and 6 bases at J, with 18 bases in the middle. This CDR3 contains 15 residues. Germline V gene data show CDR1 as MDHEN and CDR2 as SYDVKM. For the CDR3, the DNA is TGTGCCAGCAGTTTCGGAAGGGAGGATATTCGCGAGCAGTACTTC. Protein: CASSFGREDIREQYF.

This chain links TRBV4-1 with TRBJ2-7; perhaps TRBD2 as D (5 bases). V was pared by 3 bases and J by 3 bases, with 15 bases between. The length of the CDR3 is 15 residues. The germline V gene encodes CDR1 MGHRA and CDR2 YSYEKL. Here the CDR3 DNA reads TGCGCCAGCAGCCAGGGTGGTGGGAGCGGCTACGAGCAGTACTTC. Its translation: CASSQGGGSGYEQYF.

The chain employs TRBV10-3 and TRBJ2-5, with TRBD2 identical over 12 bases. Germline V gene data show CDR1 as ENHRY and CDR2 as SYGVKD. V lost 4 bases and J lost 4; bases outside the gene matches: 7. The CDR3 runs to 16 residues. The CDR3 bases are TGTGCCATCAGTGTCCTGACTAGCGGGAGTTCAGAGACCCAGTACTTC. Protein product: CAISVLTSGSSETQYF.

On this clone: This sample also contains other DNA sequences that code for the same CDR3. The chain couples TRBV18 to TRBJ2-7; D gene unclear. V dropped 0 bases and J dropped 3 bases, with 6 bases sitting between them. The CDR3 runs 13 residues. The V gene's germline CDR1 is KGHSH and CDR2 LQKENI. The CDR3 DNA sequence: TGTGCCAGCTCACCACCAAGTAGCTACGAGCAGTACTTC. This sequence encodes CASSPPSSYEQYF.

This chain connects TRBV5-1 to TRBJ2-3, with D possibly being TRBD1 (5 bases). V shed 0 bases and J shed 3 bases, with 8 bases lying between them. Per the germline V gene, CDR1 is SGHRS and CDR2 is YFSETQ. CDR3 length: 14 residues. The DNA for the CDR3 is TGCGCCAGCAGCTTGGTACAGGTTACAGATACGCAGTATTTT. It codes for CASSLVQVTDTQYF.

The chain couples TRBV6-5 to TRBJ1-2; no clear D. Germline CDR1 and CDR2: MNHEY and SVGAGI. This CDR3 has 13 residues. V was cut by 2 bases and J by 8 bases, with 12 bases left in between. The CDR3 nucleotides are TGTGCCAGCAGTTACGGACTCGCGCGGGGCTACACCTTC. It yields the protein CASSYGLARGYTF.

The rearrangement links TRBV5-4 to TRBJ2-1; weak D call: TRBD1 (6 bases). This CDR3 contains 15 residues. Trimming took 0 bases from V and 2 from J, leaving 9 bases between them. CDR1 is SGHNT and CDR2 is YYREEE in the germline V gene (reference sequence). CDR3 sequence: CASSLGDITYNEQFF. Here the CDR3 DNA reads TGTGCCAGCAGCTTGGGGGACATAACCTACAATGAGCAGTTCTTC.

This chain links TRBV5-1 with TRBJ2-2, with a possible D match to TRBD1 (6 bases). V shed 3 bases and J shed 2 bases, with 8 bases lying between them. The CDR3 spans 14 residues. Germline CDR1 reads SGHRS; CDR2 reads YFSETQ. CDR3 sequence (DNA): TGCGCCAGCAGCTCACAGGGAAACACCGGGGAGCTGTTTTTT. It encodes CASSSQGNTGELFF.

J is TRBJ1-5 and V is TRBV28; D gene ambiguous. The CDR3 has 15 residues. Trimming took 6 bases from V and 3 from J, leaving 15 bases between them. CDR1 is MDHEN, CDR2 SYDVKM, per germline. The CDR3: CASREVLGDNQPQHF. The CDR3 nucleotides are TGTGCCAGCAGAGAGGTCCTCGGCGACAATCAGCCCCAGCATTTT.

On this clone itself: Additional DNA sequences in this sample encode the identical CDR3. In DNA form, the CDR3 reads TGTGCCAGCAGTGTAGCAGGGGTCACCGGGGAGCTGTTTTTT. Protein product: CASSVAGVTGELFF. The chain links TRBV2 to TRBJ2-2, with TRBD1 as a possible D gene (6 bases). Germline assignment: CDR1 SNHLY and CDR2 FYNNEI. V gave up 4 bases and J gave up 4 bases, with 10 bases separating them. The CDR3 loop spans 14 amino acids.

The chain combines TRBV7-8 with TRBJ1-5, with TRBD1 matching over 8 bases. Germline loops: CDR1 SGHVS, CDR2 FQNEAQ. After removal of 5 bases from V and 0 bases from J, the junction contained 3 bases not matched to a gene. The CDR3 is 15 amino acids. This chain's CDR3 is CASSTGQGSNQPQHF. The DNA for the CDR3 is TGTGCCAGCAGCACCGGACAGGGTAGCAATCAGCCCCAGCATTTT.

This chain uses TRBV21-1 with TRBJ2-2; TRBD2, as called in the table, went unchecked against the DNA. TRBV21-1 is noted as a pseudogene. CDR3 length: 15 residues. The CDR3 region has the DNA TGTGCCAGCAGCAAAATCGGAGTCAGTGCCGGGGAGCTGTTTTTT. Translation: CASSKIGVSAGELFF.

CDR3: CASSLSPLGLVDTQYF. DNA for the CDR3: TGTGCCAGCAGTTTATCCCCCCTCGGACTAGTCGATACGCAGTATTTT. The chain links TRBV27 to TRBJ2-3, with 7 bases lining up with TRBD2. Germline CDR1 MNHEY, CDR2 SMNVEV (reference sequence). The CDR3 is made up of 16 amino acids. The V gene end was trimmed by 0 bases and the J gene end by 6 bases; junction bases not matched to a gene: 9.

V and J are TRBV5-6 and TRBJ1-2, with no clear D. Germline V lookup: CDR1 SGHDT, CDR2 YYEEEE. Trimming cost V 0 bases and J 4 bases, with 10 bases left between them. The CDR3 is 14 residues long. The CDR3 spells CASSLVEEIYGYTF. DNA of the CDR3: TGTGCCAGCAGCTTGGTTGAGGAAATCTATGGCTACACCTTC.

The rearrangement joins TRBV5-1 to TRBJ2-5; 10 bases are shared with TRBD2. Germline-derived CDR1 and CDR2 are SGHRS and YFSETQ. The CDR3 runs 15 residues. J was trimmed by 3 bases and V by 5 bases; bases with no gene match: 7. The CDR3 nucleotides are TGCGCCAGCAGGATCGTCACTAGCGGGAAAGAGACCCAGTACTTC. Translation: CASRIVTSGKETQYF.

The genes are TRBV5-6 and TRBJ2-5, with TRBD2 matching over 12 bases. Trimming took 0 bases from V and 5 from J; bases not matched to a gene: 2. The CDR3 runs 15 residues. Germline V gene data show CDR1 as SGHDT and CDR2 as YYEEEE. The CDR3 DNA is TGTGCCAGCAGCTTGGGACTAGCGGGAGAGGAGACCCAGTACTTC. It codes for CASSLGLAGEETQYF.

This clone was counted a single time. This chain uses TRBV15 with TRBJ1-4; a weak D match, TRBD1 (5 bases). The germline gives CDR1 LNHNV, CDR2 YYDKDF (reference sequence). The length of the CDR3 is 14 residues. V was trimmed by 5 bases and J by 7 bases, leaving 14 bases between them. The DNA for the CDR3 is TGTGCCACCAGCGGAGGGGTCCCGGGTGAAAAACTGTTTTTT. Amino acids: CATSGGVPGEKLFF.